This T cell receptor beta chain was obtained from a study of blood T cell repertoires in COVID-19. Study summary: Specimens from acute and convalescent COVID-19 originated in the United States, Italy and Spain.

Trimming removed 1 base from V and 13 bases from J, with 17 bases in between. Germline V gene data show CDR1 as MNHEY and CDR2 as SMNVEV (reference sequence). There are 15 residues in the CDR3. Original data processing: Researchers report that nucleated cell counts were estimated from reference gene primer amplification. Assay used: immunoSEQ multiplex PCR; TCRdb lists only in-frame clones, some missing. That table is the source of V, J and clone size, and D and trimming were worked out from the DNA. Of around 100,000 clones in the sample, roughly 82% were seen once. The sample consisted of peripheral blood. This TCR derives from a human donor in a cohort sampled during active COVID-19. The chain is built from TRBV27 and TRBJ1-6; D might be TRBD1 (5 bases). CDR3 sequence reads: CASSLWGRGSPPLHF. In nucleotides, the CDR3 is TGTGCCAGCAGTTTATGGGGGAGGGGCTCGCCTCCCCTCCACTTT.